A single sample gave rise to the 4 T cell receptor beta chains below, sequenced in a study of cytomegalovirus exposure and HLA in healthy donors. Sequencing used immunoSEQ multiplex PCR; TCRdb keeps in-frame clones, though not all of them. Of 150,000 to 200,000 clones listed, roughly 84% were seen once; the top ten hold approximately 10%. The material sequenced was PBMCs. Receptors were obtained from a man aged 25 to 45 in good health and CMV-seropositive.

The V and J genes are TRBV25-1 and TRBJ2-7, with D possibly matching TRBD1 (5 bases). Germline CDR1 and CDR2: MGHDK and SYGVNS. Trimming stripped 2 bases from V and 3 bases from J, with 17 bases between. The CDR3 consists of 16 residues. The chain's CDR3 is CASSEHPARDSYEQYF. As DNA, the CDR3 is TGTGCCAGCAGTGAACATCCGGCCAGAGACAGCTACGAGCAGTACTTC.

CDR3 DNA: TGTGCCAGCAGCTTCTTAACAGGACAGGGCAACTACAATGAGCAGTTCTTC. As protein: CASSFLTGQGNYNEQFF. This chain uses TRBV11-2 with TRBJ2-1; 8 positions match TRBD1. V was clipped by 3 bases and J by 3 bases; unmatched bases: 10. The length of the CDR3 is 17 residues. Germline V gene sequence: CDR1 SGHAT, CDR2 FQNNGV. The whole variable domain, filled in from reference TRBV11-2 and TRBJ2-1, reads EAGVAQSPRYKIIEKRQSVAFWCNPISGHATLYWYQQILGQGPKLLIQFQNNGVVDDSQLPKDRFSAERLKGVDSTLKIQPAKLEDSAVYLCASSFLTGQGNYNEQFFGPGTRLTVL.

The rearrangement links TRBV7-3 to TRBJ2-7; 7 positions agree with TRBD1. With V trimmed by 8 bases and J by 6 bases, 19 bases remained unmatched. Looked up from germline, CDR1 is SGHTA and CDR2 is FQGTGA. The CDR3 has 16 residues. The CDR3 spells CASLTDTYRGDIEQYF. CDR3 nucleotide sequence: TGTGCCAGCCTGACCGACACGTACAGGGGCGACATCGAGCAGTACTTC.

The CDR3 bases are TGTGCCAGCTCACCAATGGACTCCGCCGGAGAGACCCAGTACTTC. Amino acid sequence: CASSPMDSAGETQYF. The chain carries TRBV18 and TRBJ2-5; D might be TRBD2 (5 bases). Trimming took off 2 bases at V and 4 bases at J, with 14 bases between the two ends. The CDR3 consists of 15 residues. Germline V gives CDR1 KGHSH, CDR2 LQKENI.